This T cell receptor (beta chain) originates from a study of CD8+ T cells in alopecia areata. General observations from the study: Clonality in the scalp and expanded CD8+ clones ranked among the top 100 were significantly decreased by tofacitinib. There were many expanded lesional clones persisting in scalp and blood during tofacitinib.

This clone came up a few times. The antigen is unknown. RNA was isolated and reverse transcribed to cDNA, the sequencing template. Measured with immunoSEQ multiplex PCR; TCRdb has only the in-frame clones, and not every one. This sample has 90,000 to 150,000 clones, with 53% found just once. Regarding treatment: oral pan-JAK inhibitor, 5-10 mg twice daily. Both peripheral blood and punch biopsies of lesional scalp skin were obtained from patients who had alopecia areata. The source is a human donor with alopecia areata. Sequencing was performed on CD4+ T cells sorted from blood, taken at week 4, from a patient treated with tofacitinib.

CDR3 in DNA: TGTGCCTGGAGGAGGACCGCGTCCTACGAGCAGTACTTC. Translating gives CAWRRTASYEQYF. The chain has TRBV30 and TRBJ2-7; no clear D gene. From germline, CDR1 is GTSNPN and CDR2 SVGIG (reference sequence). The length of the CDR3 is 13 residues. The V end was cut by 3 bases, the J end by 1 base, with 10 bases between.